One and the same sample provided the 27 T cell receptor beta chains below, sequenced in a study of shared clonotypes between healthy human individuals. Sequenced by immunoSEQ multiplex PCR; TCRdb stores in-frame clones only, minus some. Here the sample spans 2 million to 3 million clones, 90% to 95% being singletons. Sequencing was done on a sample of naive CD4+ T cells from PBMCs. Specified subset: CD45RA+ positively selected. The source of these receptors is a man aged 18 to 29 in good health. Some clones in this sample may be carry-over from other donors' samples.

This rearrangement joins TRBV9 to TRBJ2-5; weak D call: TRBD2 (6 bases). Germline V gives CDR1 SGDLS, CDR2 YYNGEE. Trimming took 0 bases from V and 5 from J, leaving 14 bases between them. The CDR3 extends over 15 amino acids. The chain's CDR3 is CASSVEDGRGETQYF. The CDR3 nucleotides are TGTGCCAGCAGCGTAGAGGACGGACGGGGGGAGACCCAGTACTTC.

The chain has TRBV9 and TRBJ1-6; tentatively, D is TRBD1 (6 bases). V lost 4 bases to trimming and J lost 5 bases, with 10 bases between them. CDR3 length: 14 residues. CDR1 is SGDLS and CDR2 is YYNGEE in the germline V gene. For the CDR3, the DNA is TGTGCCAGCAGCCCCGGACAGAATAATTCACCCCTCCACTTT. This encodes CASSPGQNNSPLHF.

The J gene is TRBJ2-3, the V gene TRBV4-1; the match to TRBD2 covers 7 bases. The CDR3 length is 17 residues. The germline gives CDR1 MGHRA, CDR2 YSYEKL. J gave up 2 bases and V 1 base, and 9 bases lay outside the gene matches. In nucleotides, the CDR3 is TGCGCCAGCAGCCAAGTGCAAAGCGGGATTACCACAGATACGCAGTATTTT. It encodes CASSQVQSGITTDTQYF.

V gene TRBV19 combines with J gene TRBJ1-1; D is possibly TRBD1 (6 bases). The V end lost 5 bases, the J end lost 4 bases, and 14 bases lay between the germline ends. Per the germline V gene, CDR1 is LNHDA and CDR2 is SQIVND (reference sequence). This CDR3 has 14 amino acids. CDR3 in DNA: TGTGCCAGTAGTCAACAGGGACGAAGCACTGAAGCTTTCTTT. Translated: CASSQQGRSTEAFF.

The chain joins TRBV19 to TRBJ2-6; 11 nucleotides align to TRBD1. The V gene's germline CDR1 is LNHDA and CDR2 SQIVND (reference sequence). V shed 5 bases, J shed 0 bases, and the junction held 3 bases outside the gene matches. The CDR3 runs to 17 residues. The CDR3 spells CASSRTGGYSGANVLTF. For the CDR3, the DNA is TGTGCCAGTAGTCGGACAGGGGGCTACTCTGGGGCCAACGTCCTGACTTTC.

The chain uses TRBV7-9 and TRBJ2-1; D unresolved. V lost 6 bases and J lost 6, with 18 bases in between. CDR1 and CDR2 from the germline V gene are SEHNR and FQNEAQ (reference sequence). This CDR3 comprises 15 residues. CDR3 sequence reads: CASRPFRSGLNEQFF. The CDR3 DNA sequence: TGTGCCAGCAGGCCCTTTAGGAGTGGGCTCAATGAGCAGTTCTTC.

Only one count was recorded for this clone. The rearrangement joins TRBV27 to TRBJ2-1; possibly TRBD2 for D (6 bases). The CDR3 is 16 amino acids. Germline CDR1 and CDR2: MNHEY and SMNVEV (reference sequence). V gave up 6 bases and J gave up 5 bases, with 20 bases separating them. The CDR3 sequence is CASRKNRDSGNNEQFF. The CDR3 DNA reads as TGTGCCAGCAGAAAGAACCGGGACTCCGGAAACAATGAGCAGTTCTTC.

The chain carries TRBV4-1 and TRBJ2-2, with D possibly being TRBD2 (6 bases). This CDR3 contains 16 residues. V shed 6 bases and J shed 3 bases, with 17 bases lying between them. Germline assignment: CDR1 MGHRA and CDR2 YSYEKL. CDR3 DNA: TGCGCCAGCAGAAATGGGAGGTTAGGAGACACCGGGGAGCTGTTTTTT. It yields the protein CASRNGRLGDTGELFF.

The CDR3 protein is CATSMTSGRAGDEQFF. DNA for the CDR3: TGTGCCACCAGTATGACTAGCGGGAGGGCCGGGGATGAGCAGTTCTTC. The chain combines TRBV15 with TRBJ2-1, with 14 bases aligning to TRBD2. This CDR3 spans 16 amino acids. From germline, CDR1 is LNHNV and CDR2 YYDKDF (reference sequence). V gave up 6 bases and J gave up 8 bases; unmatched junction bases: 9.

The rearrangement uses TRBV28 and TRBJ1-4, with D perhaps TRBD1 (6 bases). The CDR3 covers 14 residues. V lost 7 bases, J lost 8 bases, and 17 bases lay in between. Per germline, CDR1 MDHEN and CDR2 SYDVKM. The DNA for the CDR3 is TGTGCCAGCAACCGCGGACAGATCGGCGAAAAACTGTTTTTT. Translating gives CASNRGQIGEKLFF.

V and J are TRBV7-3 and TRBJ2-3; no firm D call. The germline V and J ends were trimmed by 5 bases and 0 bases, with 15 bases remaining between them. The CDR3 consists of 16 residues. Germline-derived CDR1 and CDR2 are SGHTA and FQGTGA. For the CDR3, the DNA is TGTGCCAGCAGCAAATGGATGTCCTCTAGCACAGATACGCAGTATTTT. This gives the protein CASSKWMSSSTDTQYF.

The genes are TRBV6-5 and TRBJ1-4; D remains unclear. Germline-derived CDR1 and CDR2 are MNHEY and SVGAGI. V was shortened by 9 bases and J by 0 bases, with 8 bases between the two germline ends. CDR3 size: 13 residues. The CDR3 is CASTYSTNEKLFF. As DNA, the CDR3 is TGTGCCAGTACCTACTCAACTAATGAAAAACTGTTTTTT.

The V call is TRBV5-8, the J call TRBJ1-3, with D possibly TRBD1 on 5 matching bases. The V end was cut by 0 bases, the J end by 0 bases, with 10 bases between. Germline V CDR1 and CDR2: SGHTS, YDEGEE. The CDR3 covers 16 residues. DNA of the CDR3: TGTGCCAGCAGCTTGGACCACAGGAACTCTGGAAACACCATATATTTT. Translated, it gives CASSLDHRNSGNTIYF.

The rearrangement links TRBV6-1 to TRBJ1-2; 8 bases are shared with TRBD1. The CDR3 covers 15 residues. J was trimmed by 3 bases and V by 6 bases; bases with no gene match: 9. Germline CDR1 and CDR2: MNHNS and SASEGT. As DNA, the CDR3 is TGTGCCAGCAGAAGGGGGACAGGAGCAGACTATGGCTACACCTTC. Amino acids: CASRRGTGADYGYTF.

The chain joins TRBV11-2 to TRBJ2-2, with TRBD1 matching 10 bases. Germline V lookup: CDR1 SGHAT, CDR2 FQNNGV. With V trimmed by 4 bases and J by 5 bases, 7 bases remained unmatched. The CDR3 is made up of 16 amino acids. The CDR3 sequence is CASSSPRDRGTGELFF. The CDR3 nucleotides are TGTGCCAGCAGCTCCCCCCGGGACAGGGGAACCGGGGAGCTGTTTTTT.

The rearrangement joins TRBV19 to TRBJ1-1; D not resolved. V shed 3 bases and J shed 0 bases, with 11 bases lying between them. CDR3 length equals 15 residues. Germline values: CDR1 LNHDA, CDR2 SQIVND (reference sequence). The CDR3 coding sequence is TGTGCCAGTAGTATCACCCAGTGGATGAACACTGAAGCTTTCTTT. Protein product: CASSITQWMNTEAFF.

The V and J genes are TRBV9 and TRBJ2-1; no firm D call. The CDR3 runs 15 residues. CDR1 is SGDLS and CDR2 is YYNGEE in the germline V gene. With 0 bases removed from V and 0 bases from J, the gap between germline ends came to 7 bases. CDR3 protein: CASSVARSSYNEQFF. Here the CDR3 DNA reads TGTGCCAGCAGCGTAGCGCGGAGCTCCTACAATGAGCAGTTCTTC.

The chain has TRBV27 and TRBJ2-3; 8 bases map to TRBD2. The CDR3 sequence is 21 residues long. The ends lost 0 bases at V and 4 bases at J; junction bases unmatched: 21. CDR1 is MNHEY and CDR2 is SMNVEV in the germline V gene (reference sequence). The CDR3 loop is CASSLSCPPGGWRDFSDTQYF. CDR3 nucleotides: TGTGCCAGCAGTTTATCGTGTCCCCCGGGGGGGTGGCGGGATTTCTCAGATACGCAGTATTTT.

The gene calls are TRBV28 and TRBJ2-7; D ambiguous. The V gene lost 4 bases and the J gene lost 3 bases, with 19 bases spanning the gap. The CDR3 spans 16 residues. Germline lookup yields CDR1 MDHEN and CDR2 SYDVKM. This chain's CDR3 is CASSSIQSRARYEQYF. In DNA, the CDR3 is TGTGCCAGCAGTTCGATTCAGTCCCGGGCCCGCTACGAGCAGTACTTC.

The chain links TRBV7-2 to TRBJ1-1; D perhaps matches TRBD1 (5 bases). Trimming left V 5 bases short and J 9 bases short, with 16 bases between. Germline V gene sequence: CDR1 SGHTA, CDR2 FQGNSA. The CDR3 totals 13 residues. Written as DNA, the CDR3 is TGTGCCAGCAGCCTAATGGGGCTAACACAAGCTTTCTTT. Its protein product is CASSLMGLTQAFF.

This clone was seen a single time. The V gene is TRBV6-6, the J gene TRBJ2-3, with 8 bases that match TRBD2. With V trimmed by 5 bases and J by 0 bases, 7 bases remained unmatched. The CDR3 is 16 residues long. CDR1 is MNHNY and CDR2 is SVGAGI in the germline V gene (reference sequence). CDR3 bases: TGTGCCAGCAGTCTTCGGGGGGGGTCTAGCACAGATACGCAGTATTTT. This gives the protein CASSLRGGSSTDTQYF.

The chain links TRBV10-3 to TRBJ2-3, with D possibly called TRBD1 or TRBD2 (6 bases each). Germline V gene sequence: CDR1 ENHRY, CDR2 SYGVKD. Trimming removed 6 bases from V and 2 bases from J, with 15 bases in between. This CDR3 spans 15 amino acids. CDR3: CAIRDGGGPTDTQYF. The DNA of the CDR3 is TGTGCCATCAGGGATGGTGGGGGGCCCACAGATACGCAGTATTTT.

This clone is a singleton in its sample. V is TRBV6-5 and J is TRBJ2-1; D call uncertain. The CDR3 has 15 residues. V lost 4 bases and J 7 bases, leaving 17 bases between the germline ends. Germline loops: CDR1 MNHEY, CDR2 SVGAGI. The CDR3 DNA reads TGTGCCAGCAGTTGGGCGGACCCAGGTTTGAATGAGCAGTTCTTC. This sequence encodes CASSWADPGLNEQFF.

This clone was counted once. The chain uses TRBV29-1 and TRBJ2-3, with a tentative D call TRBD2 (6 bases). This CDR3 spans 15 amino acids. Germline-derived CDR1 and CDR2 are SQVTM and ANQGSEA. The V and J ends lost 3 bases and 2 bases respectively, with 15 bases between them. CDR3 coding DNA: TGCAGCGTTGATGGTGATCGGGGACTCACAGATACGCAGTATTTT. The encoded protein is CSVDGDRGLTDTQYF.

The CDR3 bases are TGTGCCAGCAGTGAAGGGGGGGTTACCTACGAGCAGTACTTC. Translated, it gives CASSEGGVTYEQYF. This chain links TRBV2 with TRBJ2-7, with D perhaps matching TRBD2 (6 bases). Germline loops: CDR1 SNHLY, CDR2 FYNNEI. Trimming pared 1 base from V and 2 bases from J, leaving 9 bases between. The CDR3 contains 14 residues.

The chain is built from TRBV7-3 and TRBJ1-3; TRBD1 matches 7 bases. V lost 2 bases to trimming and J lost 4 bases; unmatched junction nucleotides: 2. This CDR3 is built from 14 residues. CDR1 SGHTA and CDR2 FQGTGA come from the germline V gene. The CDR3 DNA follows: TGTGCCAGCAGCTTAGGGGGACAGGGAAACACCATATATTTT. Amino acids: CASSLGGQGNTIYF.

The rearrangement links TRBV18 to TRBJ1-1, with TRBD1 identical over 9 bases. CDR3 length: 15 residues. Looked up from germline, CDR1 is KGHSH and CDR2 is LQKENI. V lost 6 bases to trimming and J lost 2 bases; unmatched junction nucleotides: 7. Here the CDR3 DNA reads TGTGCCAGCTCTAACCGGGACAGGGTTAACACTGAAGCTTTCTTT. Translation gives CASSNRDRVNTEAFF.